These 25 T cell receptor beta chains originate from one sample sequenced in a study of shared clonotypes between healthy human individuals. Generated by immunoSEQ multiplex PCR, the TCRdb table keeps only in-frame clones and is missing some. The table includes roughly 1 million clones, about four fifths detected once. The sequencing sample was made of memory CD4+ T cells from PBMCs. Stated subset: CD45RA-negative fraction. Receptor source: a man aged 18 to 35 in good health. Some clones in this sample may be carry-over from other donors' samples.

This chain uses TRBV19 with TRBJ1-3; D is possibly TRBD1 (5 bases). The CDR3 has 15 amino acids. V lost 6 bases and J 3 bases, leaving 15 bases between the germline ends. The germline CDR1 and CDR2 sequences are LNHDA and SQIVND (reference sequence). DNA for the CDR3: TGTGCCAGTAGGCCCGGGTGGGGCCTTGGAAACACCATATATTTT. This codes for CASRPGWGLGNTIYF.

J is TRBJ1-2 and V is TRBV5-4, with D possibly TRBD1 on 6 matching bases. The CDR3 has 17 residues. The germline CDR1 and CDR2 sequences are SGHNT and YYREEE (reference sequence). V lost 0 bases to trimming and J lost 6 bases, with 21 bases between them. The CDR3 nucleotides are TGTGCCAGCAGCTTGGCCCAGACAGGCCTCGGGACCCATGGCTACACCTTC. Translation: CASSLAQTGLGTHGYTF.

The chain couples TRBV2 to TRBJ1-3, with 10 bases fitting TRBD1. Germline CDR1 reads SNHLY; CDR2 reads FYNNEI. The V and J ends lost 9 bases and 4 bases, in that order; junction bases with no gene match: 27. The CDR3 is 21 amino acids. The CDR3 loop reads CASNERPYRDRGFYAGNTIYF. As DNA, the CDR3 is TGTGCCAGTAACGAACGCCCTTACCGGGACAGGGGCTTTTACGCCGGAAACACCATATATTTT.

This chain links TRBV7-9 with TRBJ1-1; 7 bases agree with TRBD1. The CDR3 length is 16 residues. Germline CDR1 SEHNR, CDR2 FQNEAQ (reference sequence). Unmatched junction bases numbered 9, after V lost 1 base and J lost 4 bases. The CDR3 protein is CASSLGPTGSFTEAFF. CDR3 nucleotides: TGTGCCAGCAGCTTAGGCCCGACAGGGTCTTTCACTGAAGCTTTCTTT.

The J gene is TRBJ1-2, the V gene TRBV29-1; 8 bases are shared with TRBD1. The length of the CDR3 is 14 residues. The V gene's germline CDR1 is SQVTM and CDR2 ANQGSEA. J lost 7 bases, V lost 4 bases, and 11 bases had no gene match. In DNA form, the CDR3 reads TGCAGCGTTGGGGACAGGACTTCTACGGTTGGCTACACCTTC. Protein product: CSVGDRTSTVGYTF. Full variable domain (missing parts from reference TRBV29-1 and TRBJ1-2): SAVISQKPSRDICQRGTSLTIQCQVDSQVTMMFWYRQQPGQSLTLIATANQGSEATYESGFVIDKFPISRPNLTFSTLTVSNMSPEDSSIYLCSVGDRTSTVGYTFGSGTRLTVV.

The chain is built from TRBV7-2 and TRBJ2-7; 10 nucleotides line up with TRBD1. V lost 3 bases to trimming and J lost 1 base; unmatched junction nucleotides: 3. The CDR3 is 15 residues long. The germline V gene encodes CDR1 SGHTA and CDR2 FQGNSA. The CDR3 DNA reads TGTGCCAGCAGCTTGGGGACAGGGGTTTCCTACGAGCAGTACTTC. Translated, it gives CASSLGTGVSYEQYF.

This clone turned up a few times. The chain uses TRBV5-1 and TRBJ2-3; D ambiguous. V lost 1 base to trimming and J lost 6 bases, with 12 bases between them. Looked up from germline, CDR1 is SGHRS and CDR2 is YFSETQ. This CDR3 comprises 14 residues. CDR3 sequence (DNA): TGCGCCAGCAGCTTGAGCCGGGCAGGCGATACGCAGTATTTT. Its protein is CASSLSRAGDTQYF.

The rearrangement joins TRBV4-3 to TRBJ2-7, with unresolved D. The length of the CDR3 is 13 residues. Germline V gives CDR1 LGHNA, CDR2 YSLEER. V lost 0 bases, J lost 5 bases, and 8 bases lay in between. CDR3 protein: CASSQDWKDEQYF. The CDR3 nucleotides are TGCGCCAGCAGCCAAGATTGGAAGGACGAGCAGTACTTC.

CDR3 in DNA: TGTGCCAGCAGCCCTATCGAAGGGCCCCAGCATTTT. This translates into CASSPIEGPQHF. The chain is built from TRBV4-2 and TRBJ1-5; D remains ambiguous. The CDR3 spans 12 residues. CDR1 is LGHNA and CDR2 is YNFKEQ in the germline V gene. The V end lost 4 bases, the J end lost 9 bases, and 10 bases lay between the germline ends.

This chain connects TRBV29-1 to TRBJ2-7, with D possibly matching TRBD2 (6 bases). Looked up from germline, CDR1 is SQVTM and CDR2 is ANQGSEA. The CDR3 is made up of 13 amino acids. Trimming removed 3 bases at V and 6 bases at J, with 15 bases between. CDR3 sequence reads: CSVERGRGGEQYF. CDR3 in DNA: TGCAGCGTTGAGAGAGGGCGGGGTGGCGAGCAGTACTTC.

This clone occurred a few times. This CDR3 is also generated by other DNA sequences in the sample. V gene TRBV5-1 combines with J gene TRBJ2-5; D is unclear. The germline V gene has CDR1 SGHRS and CDR2 YFSETQ. With 2 bases removed from V and 2 bases from J, the gap between germline ends came to 1 base. The CDR3 has 11 amino acids. The CDR3 DNA reads as TGCGCCAGCAGCTTTCAAGAGACCCAGTACTTC. Translation gives CASSFQETQYF. Full variable domain (missing parts from reference TRBV5-1 and TRBJ2-5): KAGVTQTPRYLIKTRGQQVTLSCSPISGHRSVSWYQQTPGQGLQFLFEYFSETQRNKGNFPGRFSGRQFSNSRSEMNVSTLELGDSALYLCASSFQETQYFGPGTRLLVL.

Note on this clone: This may stem from a read error, because a much larger clone lies one nucleotide away. The gene calls are TRBV11-3 and TRBJ2-2; D not certain. The CDR3 is 12 residues long. CDR1 is SGHNT, CDR2 YENEEA, per germline. V was clipped by 1 base and J by 6 bases, with 3 bases between them. The CDR3 nucleotides are TGTGCCAGCAGCTTAGTTCCCGGGGAGCTGTTTTTT. Amino acids: CASSLVPGELFF.

This CDR3 is CASSSQGRREEGYTF. CDR3 nucleotide sequence: TGTGCCAGCAGCTCGCAGGGACGCCGGGAAGAAGGCTACACCTTC. This chain links TRBV5-6 with TRBJ1-2, with TRBD1 as a possible D gene (5 bases). The CDR3 length is 15 residues. Trimming pared 3 bases from V and 8 bases from J, leaving 20 bases between. Germline V CDR1 and CDR2: SGHDT, YYEEEE.

Comment on this clone: This CDR3 is also generated by other DNA sequences in the sample. V usage is TRBV19 and J usage is TRBJ2-6; unclear D gene. Trimming cost V 3 bases and J 3 bases, with 3 bases left between them. Germline assignment: CDR1 LNHDA and CDR2 SQIVND (reference sequence). This CDR3 has 13 amino acids. The CDR3 DNA is TGTGCCAGTAGTATCGGTGGGGCCAACGTCCTGACTTTC. It codes for CASSIGGANVLTF.

The chain couples TRBV2 to TRBJ1-5; 8 bases line up with TRBD1. CDR3 length: 13 residues. CDR1 and CDR2 (germline): SNHLY, FYNNEI. J gave up 4 bases and V 8 bases, and 4 bases lay outside the gene matches. CDR3 protein: CASGQGLNQPQHF. The CDR3 DNA reads TGTGCCAGCGGACAGGGCCTTAATCAGCCCCAGCATTTT.

This clone came up a few times. The chain uses TRBV28 and TRBJ1-2; TRBD1 matches 7 bases. V lost 4 bases, J lost 4 bases, and 15 bases stayed unmatched. The CDR3 spans 17 residues. CDR1 and CDR2 (germline): MDHEN, SYDVKM. CDR3 DNA sequence: TGTGCCAGCAGTTCATCCGGGACAGCCATAGGGGGCTATGGCTACACCTTC. Protein sequence: CASSSSGTAIGGYGYTF.

This clone was recorded a few times. CDR3 in amino acids: CASRPTSNQPQHF. The CDR3 DNA reads TGTGCCAGCAGACCCACTAGCAATCAGCCCCAGCATTTT. The chain uses TRBV28 and TRBJ1-5, with D unclear. Germline CDR1 reads MDHEN; CDR2 reads SYDVKM. Between the trimmed V and J ends, which lost 6 bases and 0 bases, there was a span of 6 bases. The CDR3 loop spans 13 amino acids.

V is TRBV7-8 and J is TRBJ2-7; D remains unclear. The CDR3 is 14 amino acids. V gave up 5 bases and J gave up 3 bases, with 14 bases separating them. Germline V gene sequence: CDR1 SGHVS, CDR2 FQNEAQ. The CDR3 sequence: CASSRRTENYEQYF. CDR3 nucleotide sequence: TGTGCCAGCAGCCGAAGGACGGAAAACTACGAGCAGTACTTC.

This chain uses TRBV4-3 with TRBJ2-3; D is ambiguous. Between the trimmed V and J ends, which lost 5 bases and 2 bases, there was a span of 8 bases. The CDR3 extends over 13 amino acids. The V gene's germline CDR1 is LGHNA and CDR2 YSLEER. The CDR3 DNA reads TGCGCCAGCAGCTCCCCTGACACAGATACGCAGTATTTT. Amino acid sequence: CASSSPDTDTQYF.

This chain joins TRBV6-5 and TRBJ2-3; tentatively, D is TRBD1 (7 bases). Trimming took off 8 bases at V and 3 bases at J, with 15 bases between the two ends. CDR3 size: 14 residues. Germline lookup yields CDR1 MNHEY and CDR2 SVGAGI. CDR3 loop: CASQGGRGTDTQYF. The CDR3 nucleotides are TGTGCCAGCCAGGGGGGCAGAGGGACAGATACGCAGTATTTT.

This clone has a handful of counts. The chain links TRBV18 to TRBJ1-2; no firm D call. Germline V lookup: CDR1 KGHSH, CDR2 LQKENI. Trimming took off 0 bases at V and 8 bases at J, with 10 bases between the two ends. CDR3 size: 13 residues. CDR3 in DNA: TGTGCCAGCTCACCACCTACTGGGAACGGCTACACCTTC. This gives the protein CASSPPTGNGYTF.

As for this clone: This sequence is one base from a far larger clone and is likely a read error. The V gene is TRBV21-1, the J gene TRBJ2-5. TRBV21-1 is shown as a pseudogene. The CDR3 sequence is 11 residues long. The CDR3 is CASSTQETQYF. The CDR3 DNA reads as TGTGCCAGCAGCACCCAAGAGACCCAGTACTTC.

The J gene is TRBJ2-6, the V gene TRBV2, with a possible D match to TRBD2 (6 bases). CDR3 length equals 16 residues. Germline V CDR1 and CDR2: SNHLY, FYNNEI. Between the trimmed V and J ends, which lost 8 bases and 0 bases, there was a span of 14 bases. The CDR3 DNA is TGTGCCAGCGGGCGGGACGTGAACTCTGGGGCCAACGTCCTGACTTTC. It codes for CASGRDVNSGANVLTF.

With respect to this clone: Distinct nucleotide sequences in the sample also encode this CDR3. The V call is TRBV29-1, the J call TRBJ2-5, with D perhaps TRBD2 (6 bases). CDR1 SQVTM and CDR2 ANQGSEA come from the germline V gene. Between the trimmed V and J ends, which lost 5 bases and 2 bases, there was a span of 12 bases. CDR3 length: 13 residues. The DNA of the CDR3 is TGCAGCGTTCTCCGGGACTTACAAGAGACCCAGTACTTC. It translates to CSVLRDLQETQYF.

This clone turned up a few times. The V and J genes are TRBV30 and TRBJ1-5; a possible D gene is TRBD1 (6 bases). Trimming took 4 bases from V and 7 from J, leaving 11 bases between them. This CDR3 comprises 12 residues. The germline gives CDR1 GTSNPN, CDR2 SVGIG (reference sequence). The CDR3 nucleotides read TGTGCCTGGAACAGGGAGGGCCAGCCCCAGCATTTT. Translated: CAWNREGQPQHF.